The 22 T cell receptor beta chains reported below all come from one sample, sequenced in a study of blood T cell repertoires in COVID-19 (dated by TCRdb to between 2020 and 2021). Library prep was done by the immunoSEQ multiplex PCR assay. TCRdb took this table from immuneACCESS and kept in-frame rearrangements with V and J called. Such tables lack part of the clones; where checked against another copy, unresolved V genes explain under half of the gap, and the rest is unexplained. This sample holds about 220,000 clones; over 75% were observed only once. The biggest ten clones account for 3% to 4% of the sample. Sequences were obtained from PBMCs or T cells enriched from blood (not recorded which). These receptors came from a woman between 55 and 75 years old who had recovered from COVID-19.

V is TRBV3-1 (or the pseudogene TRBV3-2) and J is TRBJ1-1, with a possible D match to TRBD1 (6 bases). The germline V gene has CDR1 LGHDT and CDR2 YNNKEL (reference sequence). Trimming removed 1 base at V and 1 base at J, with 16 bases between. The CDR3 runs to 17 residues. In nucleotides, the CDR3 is TGTGCCAGCAGCCAAGGTTTAATTAGGGGGGGGAACACTGAAGCTTTCTTT. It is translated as CASSQGLIRGGNTEAFF.

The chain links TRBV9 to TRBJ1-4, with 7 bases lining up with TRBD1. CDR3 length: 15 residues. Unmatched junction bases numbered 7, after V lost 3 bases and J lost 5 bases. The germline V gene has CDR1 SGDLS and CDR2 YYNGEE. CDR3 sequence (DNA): TGTGCCAGCAGCGCAGATGGGACAGAGAATGAAAAACTGTTTTTT. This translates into CASSADGTENEKLFF.

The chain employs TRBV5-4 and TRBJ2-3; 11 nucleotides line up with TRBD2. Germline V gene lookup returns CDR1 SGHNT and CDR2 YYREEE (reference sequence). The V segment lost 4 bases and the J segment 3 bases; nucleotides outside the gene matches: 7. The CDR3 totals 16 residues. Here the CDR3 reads CASSIRLAGLTDTQYF. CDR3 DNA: TGTGCCAGCAGCATACGACTAGCGGGGTTAACAGATACGCAGTATTTT.

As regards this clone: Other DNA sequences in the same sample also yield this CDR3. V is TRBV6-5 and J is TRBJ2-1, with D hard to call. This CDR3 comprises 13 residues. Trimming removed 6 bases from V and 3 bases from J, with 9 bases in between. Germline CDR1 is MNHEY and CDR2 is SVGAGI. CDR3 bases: TGTGCCAGCAGACCCAGTGGCTACAATGAGCAGTTCTTC. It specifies CASRPSGYNEQFF.

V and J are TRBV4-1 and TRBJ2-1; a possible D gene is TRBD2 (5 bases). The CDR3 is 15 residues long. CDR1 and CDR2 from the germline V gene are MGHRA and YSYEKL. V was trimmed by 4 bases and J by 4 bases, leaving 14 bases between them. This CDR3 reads CASSPWGAEYNEQFF. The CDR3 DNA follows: TGCGCCAGCAGCCCCTGGGGAGCGGAGTACAATGAGCAGTTCTTC.

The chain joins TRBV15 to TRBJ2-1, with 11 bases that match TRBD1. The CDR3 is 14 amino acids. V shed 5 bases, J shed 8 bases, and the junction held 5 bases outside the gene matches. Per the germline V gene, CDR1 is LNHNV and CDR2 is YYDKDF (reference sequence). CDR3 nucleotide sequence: TGTGCCACCAGCGCCCCGGGACAGGGGGATGAGCAGTTCTTC. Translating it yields CATSAPGQGDEQFF.

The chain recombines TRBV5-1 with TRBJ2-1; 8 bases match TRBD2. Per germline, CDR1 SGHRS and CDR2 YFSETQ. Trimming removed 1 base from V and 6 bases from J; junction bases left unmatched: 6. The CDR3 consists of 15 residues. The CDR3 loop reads CASSLSSGSFNEQFF. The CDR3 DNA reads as TGCGCCAGCAGCTTGTCAAGCGGGAGTTTCAATGAGCAGTTCTTC.

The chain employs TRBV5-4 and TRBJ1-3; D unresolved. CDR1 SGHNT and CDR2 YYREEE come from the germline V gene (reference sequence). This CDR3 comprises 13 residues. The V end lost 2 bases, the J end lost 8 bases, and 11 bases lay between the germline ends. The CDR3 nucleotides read TGTGCCAGCAGCTTCGTCGGGAGTGACACCATATATTTT. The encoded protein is CASSFVGSDTIYF.

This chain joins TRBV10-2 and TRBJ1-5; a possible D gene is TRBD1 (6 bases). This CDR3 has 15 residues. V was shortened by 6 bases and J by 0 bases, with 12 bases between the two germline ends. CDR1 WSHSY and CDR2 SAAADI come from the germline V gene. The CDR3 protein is CASSPGAYSNQPQHF. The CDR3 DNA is TGCGCCAGCAGCCCAGGGGCTTATAGCAATCAGCCCCAGCATTTT.

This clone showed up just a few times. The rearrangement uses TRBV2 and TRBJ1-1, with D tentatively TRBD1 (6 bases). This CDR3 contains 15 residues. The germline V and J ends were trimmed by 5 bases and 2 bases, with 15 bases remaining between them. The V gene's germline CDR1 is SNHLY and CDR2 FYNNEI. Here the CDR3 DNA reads TGTGCCAGCAGTTCACAGGGAACCAGTAACACTGAAGCTTTCTTT. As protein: CASSSQGTSNTEAFF.

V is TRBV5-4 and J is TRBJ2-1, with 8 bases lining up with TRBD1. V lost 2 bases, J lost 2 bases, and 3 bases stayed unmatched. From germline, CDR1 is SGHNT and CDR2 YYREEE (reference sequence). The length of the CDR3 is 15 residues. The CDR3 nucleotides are TGTGCCAGCAGCTTATACAGGGGGACCTACAATGAGCAGTTCTTC. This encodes CASSLYRGTYNEQFF.

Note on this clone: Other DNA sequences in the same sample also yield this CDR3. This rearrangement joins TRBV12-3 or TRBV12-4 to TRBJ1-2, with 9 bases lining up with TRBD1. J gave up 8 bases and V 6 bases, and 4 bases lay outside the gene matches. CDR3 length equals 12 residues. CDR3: CASSRTGDGYTF. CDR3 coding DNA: TGTGCCAGCAGCCGGACAGGGGACGGCTACACCTTC.

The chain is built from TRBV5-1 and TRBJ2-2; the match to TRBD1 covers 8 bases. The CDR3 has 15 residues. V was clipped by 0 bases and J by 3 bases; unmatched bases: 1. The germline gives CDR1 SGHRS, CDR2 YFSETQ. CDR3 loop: CASSLEGQDTGELFF. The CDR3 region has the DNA TGCGCCAGCAGCTTGGAGGGACAGGACACCGGGGAGCTGTTTTTT.

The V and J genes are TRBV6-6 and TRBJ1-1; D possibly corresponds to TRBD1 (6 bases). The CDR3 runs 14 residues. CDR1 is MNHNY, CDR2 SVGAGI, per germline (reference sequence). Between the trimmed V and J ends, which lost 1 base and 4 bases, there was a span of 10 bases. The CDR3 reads CASSYFRGGTEAFF. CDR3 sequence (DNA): TGTGCCAGCAGTTACTTCCGAGGGGGCACTGAAGCTTTCTTT.

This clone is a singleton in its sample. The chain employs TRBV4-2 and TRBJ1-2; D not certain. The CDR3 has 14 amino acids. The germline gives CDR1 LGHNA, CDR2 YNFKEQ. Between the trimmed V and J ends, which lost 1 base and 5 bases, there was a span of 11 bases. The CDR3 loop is CASSQVEQMYGYTF. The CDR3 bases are TGTGCCAGCAGCCAAGTCGAACAGATGTATGGCTACACCTTC.

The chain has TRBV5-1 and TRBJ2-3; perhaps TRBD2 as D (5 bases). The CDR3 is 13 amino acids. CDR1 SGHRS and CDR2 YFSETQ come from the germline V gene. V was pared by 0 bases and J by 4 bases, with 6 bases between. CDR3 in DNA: TGCGCCAGCAGCTTGGGGGGAGCAGATACGCAGTATTTT. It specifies CASSLGGADTQYF. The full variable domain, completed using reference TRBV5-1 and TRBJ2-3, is KAGVTQTPRYLIKTRGQQVTLSCSPISGHRSVSWYQQTPGQGLQFLFEYFSETQRNKGNFPGRFSGRQFSNSRSEMNVSTLELGDSALYLCASSLGGADTQYFGPGTRLTVL.

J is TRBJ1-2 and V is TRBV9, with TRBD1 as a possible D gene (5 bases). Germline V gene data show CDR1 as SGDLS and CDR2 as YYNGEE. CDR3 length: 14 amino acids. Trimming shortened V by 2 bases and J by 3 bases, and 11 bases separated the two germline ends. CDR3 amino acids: CASSVSLGDYGYTF. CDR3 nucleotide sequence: TGTGCCAGCAGCGTCTCTTTAGGGGACTATGGCTACACCTTC.

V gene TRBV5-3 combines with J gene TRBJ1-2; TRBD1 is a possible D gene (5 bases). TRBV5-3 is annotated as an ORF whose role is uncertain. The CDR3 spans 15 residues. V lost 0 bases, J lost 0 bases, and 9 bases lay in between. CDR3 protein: CARSLAAGTNYGYTF. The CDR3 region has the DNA TGTGCCAGAAGCTTGGCGGCAGGGACTAACTATGGCTACACCTTC.

The DNA for the CDR3 is TGCAGTGCTAGTAAGAGGGAGGGTATCCAAGAGACCCAGTACTTC. It translates to CSASKREGIQETQYF. The chain employs TRBV20-1 and TRBJ2-5; 7 bases agree with TRBD2. Trimming cost V 3 bases and J 1 base; bases outside gene matches: 8. CDR1 is DFQATT and CDR2 is SNEGSKA in the germline V gene (reference sequence). This CDR3 is 15 amino acids long.

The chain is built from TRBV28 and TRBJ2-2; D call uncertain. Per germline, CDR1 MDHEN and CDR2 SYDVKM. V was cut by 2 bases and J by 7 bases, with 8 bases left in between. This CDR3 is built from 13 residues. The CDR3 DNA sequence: TGTGCCAGCAGTTTAGGGCATTTCGGGGAGCTGTTTTTT. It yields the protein CASSLGHFGELFF. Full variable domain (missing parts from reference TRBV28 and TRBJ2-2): DVKVTQSSRYLVKRTGEKVFLECVQDMDHENMFWYRQDPGLGLRLIYFSYDVKMKEKGDIPEGYSVSREKKERFSLILESASTNQTSMYLCASSLGHFGELFFGEGSRLTVL.

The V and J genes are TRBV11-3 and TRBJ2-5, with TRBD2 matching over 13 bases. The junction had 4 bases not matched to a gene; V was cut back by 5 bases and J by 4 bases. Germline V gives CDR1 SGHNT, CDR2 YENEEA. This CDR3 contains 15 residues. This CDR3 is CASSLGLAGVETQYF. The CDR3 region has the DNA TGTGCCAGCAGCCTCGGACTAGCGGGAGTAGAGACCCAGTACTTC. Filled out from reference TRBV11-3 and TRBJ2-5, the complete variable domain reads EAGVVQSPRYKIIEKKQPVAFWCNPISGHNTLYWYLQNLGQGPELLIRYENEEAVDDSQLPKDRFSAERLKGVDSTLKIQPAELGDSAVYLCASSLGLAGVETQYFGPGTRLLVL.

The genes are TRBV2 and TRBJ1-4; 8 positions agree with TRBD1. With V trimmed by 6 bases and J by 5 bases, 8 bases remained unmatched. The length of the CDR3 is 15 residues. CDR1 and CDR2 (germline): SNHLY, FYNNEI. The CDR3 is CASRPLGQANEKLFF. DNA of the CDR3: TGTGCCAGCAGACCCTTGGGACAGGCCAATGAAAAACTGTTTTTT.